The 11 T cell receptor beta chains below come from one sample, sequenced in a study of molecular identifiers for immune sequencing clone quantification. TCRdb re-called the PCR reads with MiXCR, one entry per CDR3 protein. The profile shows about 320,000 distinct CDR3 sequences, 20% to 25% of them singletons. Sequenced sample: naive CD8+ T cells from blood, with Jurkat cell RNA spiked in. The subset here: FACS-sorted CD8+CD4-CCR7+CD45RA+ naive T cells. These TCRs come from a human donor in good health. Some libraries in this study had Jurkat cell RNA spiked in.

This clonotype turned up a few times. This chain uses TRBV7-9 with TRBJ2-1; no definite D call. Germline-derived CDR1 and CDR2 are SEHNR and FQNEAQ (reference sequence). The V gene lost 5 bases and the J gene lost 0 bases, with 8 bases spanning the gap. This CDR3 is built from 14 residues. The CDR3 DNA reads TGTGCCAGCAGCGACTCGATCTCCTACAATGAGCAGTTCTTC. It translates to CASSDSISYNEQFF.

Remarks on this clonotype: A read error may be the cause here, since a much bigger clone is one base away. The chain carries TRBV4-1 and TRBJ1-5; TRBD1 might be the D (5 bases). The germline gives CDR1 MGHRA, CDR2 YSYEKL. The CDR3 sequence is 14 residues long. Deletions cut 5 bases from V and 6 bases from J, with 14 bases between. CDR3 residues: CASSEGDRSQPQHF. DNA of the CDR3: TGCGCCAGCAGCGAAGGGGACCGTAGTCAGCCCCAGCATTTT.

The sample holds many counts of this clonotype. The chain couples TRBV7-9 to TRBJ1-1; no firm D call. V lost 2 bases, J lost 8 bases, and 6 bases lay in between. The CDR3 has 11 residues. The V gene's germline CDR1 is SEHNR and CDR2 FQNEAQ (reference sequence). In DNA, the CDR3 is TGTGCCAGCAGCTTATTTTCAGAAGCTTTCTTT. Encoded protein: CASSLFSEAFF.

The V and J genes are TRBV14 and TRBJ2-2, with 11 bases aligning to TRBD2. Germline V gene data show CDR1 as SGHDN and CDR2 as FVKESK. This CDR3 spans 18 amino acids. V was clipped by 0 bases and J by 1 base; unmatched bases: 4. CDR3 sequence reads: CASSQDRLAGRNTGELFF. In DNA, the CDR3 is TGTGCCAGCAGCCAAGATCGACTAGCGGGGAGGAACACCGGGGAGCTGTTTTTT. The full variable domain, completed using reference TRBV14 and TRBJ2-2, is EAGVTQFPSHSVIEKGQTVTLRCDPISGHDNLYWYRRVMGKEIKFLLHFVKESKQDESGMPNNRFLAERTGGTYSTLKVQPAELEDSGVYFCASSQDRLAGRNTGELFFGEGSRLTVL.

V is TRBV19 and J is TRBJ2-7; 9 positions agree with TRBD1. Germline assignment: CDR1 LNHDA and CDR2 SQIVND (reference sequence). With V trimmed by 3 bases and J by 2 bases, 5 bases remained unmatched. The CDR3 consists of 15 residues. The CDR3 DNA reads TGTGCCAGTAGTATTGGACAGGGGCTTGCCTACGAGCAGTACTTC. Translating gives CASSIGQGLAYEQYF. Variable domain in full (rest from reference TRBV19 and TRBJ2-7): DGGITQSPKYLFRKEGQNVTLSCEQNLNHDAMYWYRQDPGQGLRLIYYSQIVNDFQKGDIAEGYSVSREKKESFPLTVTSAQKNPTAFYLCASSIGQGLAYEQYFGPGTRLTVT.

Details on this clonotype: Since a much larger clone is just one base distant, this may be a read error. The V call is TRBV2, the J call TRBJ2-1; D ambiguous. The assigned J gene may be wrong: the sequence end matches TRBJ2-7 better. The germline V gene encodes CDR1 SNHLY and CDR2 FYNNEI. This CDR3 contains 12 residues. CDR3 amino acids: CASSDPFSEQYF. Written as DNA, the CDR3 is TGTGCCAGCAGTGACCCATTCAGTGAGCAGTACTTC.

Regarding this clonotype: At one of its ends the junction is not consistent with the germline gene, which may arise from a read error. The chain's CDR3 is CASGQAPGEDTEAFF. The CDR3 DNA sequence: TGTGCCAGCGGCCAAGCCCCCGGAGAGGACACTGAAGCTTTCTTT. The gene calls are TRBV3-1 and TRBJ1-1; no clear D. Germline values: CDR1 LGHDT, CDR2 YNNKEL (reference sequence). The length of the CDR3 is 15 residues. Full variable domain (missing parts from reference TRBV3-1 and TRBJ1-1): DTAVSQTPKYLVTQMGNDKSIKCEQNLGHDTMYWYKQDSKKFLKIMFSYNNKELIINETVPNRFSPKSPDKAHLNLHINSLELGDSAVYFCASGQAPGEDTEAFFGQGTRLTVV.

This clonotype came up many times. The rearrangement joins TRBV12-3 or TRBV12-4 to TRBJ1-4; no clear D gene. With 4 bases removed from V and 0 bases from J, the gap between germline ends came to 15 bases. The CDR3 is made up of 17 amino acids. This CDR3 reads CASSSTRLGTTNEKLFF. The CDR3 DNA sequence: TGTGCCAGCAGTTCCACCCGATTAGGAACAACTAATGAAAAACTGTTTTTT.

This clonotype was observed at least ten times. This rearrangement joins TRBV9 to TRBJ2-5; 7 bases fit TRBD2. Germline CDR1 and CDR2: SGDLS and YYNGEE. There are 14 residues in the CDR3. Germline trimming cut 1 base from V and 2 bases from J; bases unmatched to any gene: 2. CDR3 bases: TGTGCCAGCAGCGTATGGGAGGGGCAAGAGACCCAGTACTTC. Its translation: CASSVWEGQETQYF.

This clonotype was recorded many times. The V and J genes are TRBV7-9 and TRBJ2-5; 7 nucleotides align to TRBD1. CDR1 is SEHNR and CDR2 is FQNEAQ in the germline V gene (reference sequence). CDR3 length: 15 amino acids. V lost 5 bases and J lost 1; bases outside the gene matches: 7. This CDR3 reads CASSPPTGAQETQYF. CDR3 bases: TGTGCCAGCAGCCCCCCCACAGGGGCCCAAGAGACCCAGTACTTC.

This clonotype showed up many times. J is TRBJ1-1 and V is TRBV7-6, with a weak D call TRBD1 (6 bases). V dropped 5 bases and J dropped 4 bases, with 17 bases sitting between them. There are 15 residues in the CDR3. Germline V lookup: CDR1 SGHVS, CDR2 FNYEAQ. CDR3: CASSPRLQGFTEAFF. The CDR3 coding sequence is TGTGCCAGCAGCCCACGGCTACAGGGTTTCACTGAAGCTTTCTTT.